Below, 31 T cell receptor beta chains from the same sample are listed, as sequenced in a study of blood T cell repertoires in COVID-19. The protocol was immunoSEQ multiplex PCR, while the TCRdb copy is restricted to in-frame clones and leaves out a portion. The sample lists around 100,000 clones, roughly nine tenths occurring once. Sample: peripheral blood. The source of these receptors is a man in his forties with acute or convalescent COVID-19.

This sequence joins TRBV11-3 and TRBJ2-3; TRBD1 aligns across 8 bases. J lost 2 bases, V lost 6 bases, and 7 bases had no gene match. The CDR3 contains 15 residues. Germline V gives CDR1 SGHNT, CDR2 YENEEA. The CDR3 DNA is TGTGCCAGCAGGGACAGGGATGATTCCACAGATACGCAGTATTTT. Its protein product is CASRDRDDSTDTQYF.

J is TRBJ1-2 and V is TRBV19; TRBD1 matches at 12 bases. Germline V gives CDR1 LNHDA, CDR2 SQIVND (reference sequence). Germline trimming cut 5 bases from V and 6 bases from J; bases unmatched to any gene: 4. This CDR3 has 14 residues. In DNA, the CDR3 is TGTGCCAGTAGTGGGACAGGGGGCGCGAATGGCTACACCTTC. Translation: CASSGTGGANGYTF.

The genes are TRBV5-1 and TRBJ1-1; D may be TRBD1 (6 bases). CDR1 and CDR2 (germline): SGHRS, YFSETQ. This CDR3 spans 15 amino acids. With 4 bases removed from V and 9 bases from J, the gap between germline ends came to 22 bases. The CDR3 reads CASSGGRQVQRQAFF. CDR3 DNA: TGCGCCAGCAGCGGCGGCAGACAGGTCCAAAGACAAGCTTTCTTT.

The chain links TRBV2 to TRBJ1-4, with D tentatively TRBD1 (5 bases). V was shortened by 6 bases and J by 8 bases, with 10 bases between the two germline ends. Looked up from germline, CDR1 is SNHLY and CDR2 is FYNNEI. This CDR3 comprises 12 residues. This CDR3 is CASRTGGEKLFF. CDR3 nucleotide sequence: TGTGCCAGCAGAACCGGGGGAGAAAAACTGTTTTTT.

This chain uses TRBV4-1 with TRBJ2-1; D not resolved. Trimming took off 4 bases at V and 10 bases at J, with 14 bases between the two ends. The CDR3 sequence is 13 residues long. Germline loops: CDR1 MGHRA, CDR2 YSYEKL. DNA for the CDR3: TGCGCCAGCAGCCTCTCCCACGGAGAGGAGCAGTTCTTC. The encoded protein is CASSLSHGEEQFF.

The rearrangement joins TRBV3-1 (or the pseudogene TRBV3-2) to TRBJ1-5; D is perhaps TRBD1 (6 bases). Germline V gives CDR1 LGHDT, CDR2 YNNKEL (reference sequence). The CDR3 is made up of 15 amino acids. The germline V and J ends were trimmed by 0 bases and 3 bases, with 9 bases remaining between them. The CDR3 reads CASSQDRGVNQPQHF. The CDR3 DNA is TGTGCCAGCAGCCAAGACAGGGGTGTCAATCAGCCCCAGCATTTT.

The rearrangement uses TRBV7-2 and TRBJ1-6, with no clear D. The CDR3 covers 15 residues. The germline V gene encodes CDR1 SGHTA and CDR2 FQGNSA. Between the trimmed V and J ends, which lost 0 bases and 6 bases, there was a span of 9 bases. This CDR3 is CASSLAGRGNSPLHF. In DNA form, the CDR3 reads TGTGCCAGCAGCTTAGCAGGCCGGGGTAATTCACCCCTCCACTTT.

This rearrangement joins TRBV5-1 to TRBJ2-3; 9 nucleotides match TRBD1. The CDR3 is 17 residues long. Germline loops: CDR1 SGHRS, CDR2 YFSETQ. The V gene end was trimmed by 0 bases and the J gene end by 4 bases; junction bases not matched to a gene: 9. CDR3 DNA: TGCGCCAGCAGCTTGGAAGGGACAGGGTTTGGTGCAGATACGCAGTATTTT. Encoded protein: CASSLEGTGFGADTQYF. The complete variable domain, with remaining parts taken from reference TRBV5-1 and TRBJ2-3, reads KAGVTQTPRYLIKTRGQQVTLSCSPISGHRSVSWYQQTPGQGLQFLFEYFSETQRNKGNFPGRFSGRQFSNSRSEMNVSTLELGDSALYLCASSLEGTGFGADTQYFGPGTRLTVL.

The V and J genes are TRBV6-5 and TRBJ2-3, with 9 bases identical to TRBD1. From germline, CDR1 is MNHEY and CDR2 SVGAGI. The ends lost 6 bases at V and 3 bases at J; junction bases unmatched: 7. The CDR3 runs to 15 residues. The CDR3 reads CASSSPGQGTDTQYF. The CDR3 bases are TGTGCCAGCAGCTCGCCGGGACAGGGAACAGATACGCAGTATTTT.

The rearrangement links TRBV4-1 to TRBJ1-2; 8 nucleotides agree with TRBD1. The trim removed 4 bases at V and 5 bases at J, leaving 15 bases unmatched. The germline V gene has CDR1 MGHRA and CDR2 YSYEKL. This CDR3 region has 17 residues. The CDR3 DNA is TGCGCCAGCAGCCTCGTGACAGGGGAGGAAAGTATATATGGCTACACCTTC. It specifies CASSLVTGEESIYGYTF.

This clone was detected only a few times. The chain combines TRBV5-4 with TRBJ1-5; D ambiguous. Per the germline V gene, CDR1 is SGHNT and CDR2 is YYREEE (reference sequence). V was shortened by 2 bases and J by 7 bases, with 13 bases between the two germline ends. This CDR3 contains 14 residues. CDR3 in amino acids: CASSFFGEQQPQHF. As DNA, the CDR3 is TGTGCCAGCAGCTTTTTTGGGGAGCAGCAGCCCCAGCATTTT. Based on the CDR3 plus reference TRBV5-4 and TRBJ1-5, the full variable domain is ETGVTQSPTHLIKTRGQQVTLRCSSQSGHNTVSWYQQALGQGPQFIFQYYREEENGRGNFPPRFSGLQFPNYSSELNVNALELDDSALYLCASSFFGEQQPQHFGDGTRLSIL.

V gene TRBV5-4 combines with J gene TRBJ2-3, with 15 bases fitting TRBD2. Trimming at V came to 0 bases and at J to 2 bases, leaving 10 bases not matched to a gene. CDR1 is SGHNT, CDR2 YYREEE, per germline (reference sequence). CDR3 length: 20 amino acids. The CDR3: CASSLGGLAGGLGTTDTQYF. The CDR3 coding sequence is TGTGCCAGCAGCTTGGGTGGACTAGCGGGAGGGCTCGGAACCACAGATACGCAGTATTTT.

J is TRBJ2-1 and V is TRBV5-1; 8 nucleotides line up with TRBD2. There are 20 residues in the CDR3. Germline V gene sequence: CDR1 SGHRS, CDR2 YFSETQ. The junction had 18 bases not matched to a gene; V was cut back by 4 bases and J by 0 bases. The CDR3 DNA reads as TGCGCCAGCAGCCTCCCAGGCGTTAGCGGGAAGGGGAGCTCCTACAATGAGCAGTTCTTC. Translated: CASSLPGVSGKGSSYNEQFF.

The V and J genes are TRBV7-3 and TRBJ1-1, with TRBD1 identical over 8 bases. V gave up 3 bases and J gave up 4 bases; unmatched junction bases: 10. Germline CDR1 and CDR2: SGHTA and FQGTGA. CDR3 size: 16 residues. CDR3 sequence (DNA): TGTGCCAGCAGCTTTACAGGGGGAGGGATTGGCACTGAAGCTTTCTTT. Its translation is CASSFTGGGIGTEAFF.

This clone was seen just once. V is TRBV9 and J is TRBJ1-1, with 9 positions matching TRBD1. The CDR3 runs 15 residues. Trimming cost V 3 bases and J 1 base; bases outside gene matches: 4. The germline V gene has CDR1 SGDLS and CDR2 YYNGEE. The CDR3 region is CASSGPGQGNTEAFF. CDR3 in DNA: TGTGCCAGCAGCGGTCCGGGACAGGGGAACACTGAAGCTTTCTTT.

The chain combines TRBV19 with TRBJ2-7; D is possibly TRBD1 (6 bases). The V gene lost 6 bases and the J gene lost 6 bases, with 15 bases spanning the gap. Germline CDR1 LNHDA, CDR2 SQIVND (reference sequence). This CDR3 has 13 residues. CDR3 nucleotides: TGTGCCAGTAGCAGGGGCCTCTGGGGCGAGCAGTACTTC. This gives the protein CASSRGLWGEQYF.

V and J are TRBV27 and TRBJ2-1; D is undetermined. V was cut by 4 bases and J by 6 bases, with 10 bases left in between. The CDR3 is 13 residues long. The germline V gene has CDR1 MNHEY and CDR2 SMNVEV (reference sequence). The CDR3 region has the DNA TGTGCCAGCAGTTACAGCCTCGGCAATGAGCAGTTCTTC. Translating gives CASSYSLGNEQFF.

The count of this clone is one. Within the sample, other DNA sequences also encode this same CDR3. The V call is TRBV5-4, the J call TRBJ2-1, with 7 nucleotides matching TRBD2. The CDR3 is 15 residues long. Germline loops: CDR1 SGHNT, CDR2 YYREEE (reference sequence). After removal of 4 bases from V and 4 bases from J, the junction contained 8 bases not matched to a gene. The CDR3, as DNA: TGTGCCAGCAGCACCGCTAGCGGAGCGTACAATGAGCAGTTCTTC. It specifies CASSTASGAYNEQFF.

This clone was counted only a few times. The chain couples TRBV6-5 to TRBJ1-1; D not certain. V lost 7 bases to trimming and J lost 0 bases, with 12 bases between them. CDR1 MNHEY and CDR2 SVGAGI come from the germline V gene. This CDR3 spans 14 amino acids. CDR3 in DNA: TGTGCCAGCATCCAACTAGGGATGAACACTGAAGCTTTCTTT. Translation: CASIQLGMNTEAFF.

This chain connects TRBV3-1 (or the pseudogene TRBV3-2) to TRBJ1-2; D is undetermined. Trimming stripped 5 bases from V and 8 bases from J, with 21 bases between. The CDR3 loop spans 15 amino acids. The germline V gene has CDR1 LGHDT and CDR2 YNNKEL (reference sequence). Written as DNA, the CDR3 is TGTGCCAGCAGCACGGACCTTGGGAATTCGGGAGGCTACACCTTC. Translated, it gives CASSTDLGNSGGYTF.

This chain connects TRBV14 to TRBJ2-3; possibly TRBD1 for D (6 bases). The germline V gene has CDR1 SGHDN and CDR2 FVKESK. The length of the CDR3 is 18 residues. The ends were cut back, 3 bases at V and 8 bases at J, with 27 bases in the middle. The DNA for the CDR3 is TGTGCCAGCAGCCAGTCCATCCGGCCGGGACACCGGAATACTACGCAGTATTTT. Translation: CASSQSIRPGHRNTTQYF.

This clone showed up just once. V is TRBV5-4 and J is TRBJ1-6, with TRBD1 matching over 8 bases. Losses at the gene ends were 4 bases for V and 6 bases for J; bases not matched to a gene: 9. Germline assignment: CDR1 SGHNT and CDR2 YYREEE (reference sequence). The CDR3 has 16 amino acids. CDR3 nucleotide sequence: TGTGCCAGCAGCCAAAATCCGGGACAGGTTAATTCACCCCTCCACTTT. It specifies CASSQNPGQVNSPLHF.

The J gene is TRBJ2-1, the V gene TRBV4-2, with a weak D call TRBD2 (6 bases). V was clipped by 4 bases and J by 0 bases, with 16 bases between them. The germline V gene encodes CDR1 LGHNA and CDR2 YNFKEQ. The CDR3 totals 17 residues. The CDR3 region is CASSPQRLASSYNEQFF. For the CDR3, the DNA is TGTGCCAGCAGCCCCCAGAGGCTAGCGAGCTCCTACAATGAGCAGTTCTTC.

This sequence joins TRBV6-2 or TRBV6-3 and TRBJ1-1; a weak D match, TRBD1 (5 bases). Germline V gene lookup returns CDR1 MNHEY and CDR2 SVGEGT. The germline V and J ends were trimmed by 6 bases and 4 bases, with 21 bases remaining between them. CDR3 length equals 16 residues. The CDR3 here is CASRPGGVGGGTEAFF. For the CDR3, the DNA is TGTGCCAGCAGACCTGGGGGGGTCGGCGGAGGCACTGAAGCTTTCTTT.

V is TRBV5-6 and J is TRBJ1-3; no definite D call. V lost 0 bases and J lost 0, with 10 bases in between. Germline CDR1 and CDR2: SGHDT and YYEEEE. The CDR3 extends over 16 amino acids. CDR3 sequence reads: CASSLGRRSSGNTIYF. CDR3 DNA: TGTGCCAGCAGCTTGGGACGGCGGAGCTCTGGAAACACCATATATTTT.

The chain carries TRBV18 and TRBJ2-3; 9 positions match TRBD1. The CDR3 covers 19 residues. With 2 bases clipped from V and 2 bases from J, the junction kept 14 bases outside the gene matches. Germline CDR1 KGHSH, CDR2 LQKENI. The CDR3 protein is CASSPATGTGYFFTDTQYF. DNA for the CDR3: TGTGCCAGCTCACCAGCAACCGGGACAGGGTATTTTTTCACAGATACGCAGTATTTT.

This rearrangement joins TRBV6-5 to TRBJ1-2; D unresolved. The ends were cut back, 6 bases at V and 8 bases at J, with 19 bases in the middle. CDR1 is MNHEY and CDR2 is SVGAGI in the germline V gene. This CDR3 is 14 amino acids long. DNA of the CDR3: TGTGCCAGCAGCACCACCCCGGGTCGAACAGGCTACACCTTC. Its protein is CASSTTPGRTGYTF.

The chain uses TRBV3-1 (or the pseudogene TRBV3-2) and TRBJ2-7; D is unclear. Trimming removed 0 bases from V and 1 base from J, with 7 bases in between. The CDR3 contains 14 residues. The germline CDR1 and CDR2 sequences are LGHDT and YNNKEL (reference sequence). Here the CDR3 DNA reads TGTGCCAGCAGCCAAGATCGAGCTTCCTACGAGCAGTACTTC. Translated, it gives CASSQDRASYEQYF.

CDR3 sequence: CASSLEGTTDTQYF. CDR3 DNA: TGTGCCAGCAGCTTGGAGGGGACCACAGATACGCAGTATTTT. The rearrangement uses TRBV7-2 and TRBJ2-3; weak D call: TRBD2 (6 bases). V lost 3 bases, J lost 2 bases, and 9 bases lay in between. CDR1 and CDR2 (germline): SGHTA, FQGNSA. There are 14 residues in the CDR3.

The rearrangement joins TRBV6-5 to TRBJ2-1; TRBD1 is a possible D gene (5 bases). Trimming cost V 4 bases and J 4 bases, with 8 bases left between them. The CDR3 contains 13 residues. CDR1 MNHEY and CDR2 SVGAGI come from the germline V gene. The DNA of the CDR3 is TGTGCCAGCAGTTTCGACAGATACAATGAGCAGTTCTTC. It codes for CASSFDRYNEQFF.

The chain has TRBV3-1 (or the pseudogene TRBV3-2) and TRBJ2-7; 10 bases align to TRBD2. V was clipped by 3 bases and J by 1 base; unmatched bases: 6. Germline CDR1 reads LGHDT; CDR2 reads YNNKEL (reference sequence). This CDR3 is 16 amino acids long. The CDR3 DNA follows: TGTGCCAGCAGCCAGGGCCCTAGCGGGAGTTCCTACGAGCAGTACTTC. As protein: CASSQGPSGSSYEQYF.